The T cell receptor beta chain described here comes from a study of human T cells and chemical hapten exposure. Overall study context: Yields of TCR per sample differed, chiefly owing to small differences in pooled library volume.

The CDR3 runs 14 residues. The germline V gene encodes CDR1 SGHAT and CDR2 FQDESV (reference sequence). V was shortened by 5 bases and J by 4 bases, with 11 bases between the two germline ends. From the RACE reads, TCRdb called clonotypes with MiXCR, one entry per CDR3 protein. The repertoire holds 55,000 to 75,000 distinct CDR3 sequences, 9.5% to 15% seen once, with 2% to 3% in the top ten. Points from the study as a whole: The count of PT1 expanded TCRs correlated positively with patch test score. Compared to controls, expanded TCRs made significantly more large clusters of similar CDR3s.

Time point reported: patch test 3, about 24 weeks after DPC sensitization. Indicated treatment: therapeutic diphenylcyclopropenone sensitization with weekly scalp DPC. This clonotype was observed a handful of times. Its antigen is not identified. This sequence originates from a man in his thirties or forties with alopecia areata. Some clones in this sample may be carry-over from other donors' samples. This sample comprised whole blood, obtained in connection with sensitization to the hapten diphenylcyclopropenone (DPC). The V gene is TRBV11-1, the J gene TRBJ1-4, with D possibly matching TRBD1 (5 bases). Written as DNA, the CDR3 is TGTGCCAGCAGCGCGTCAAGGGGTAATGAAAAACTGTTTTTT. Its protein is CASSASRGNEKLFF.